These 30 T cell receptor beta chains came from one sample sequenced in a study of spatial heterogeneity in lung cancer. These receptors' antigens are unknown. Study findings and constraints: Counts of expanded alpha and beta TCRs within tumors tracked the tumor nonsynonymous mutation count.

Time point here: sample taken at primary tumor resection. A single record per CDR3 protein comes from TCRdb applying MiXCR to the 5' RACE reads. The table lists more than 10,000 distinct CDR3 sequences, under 6.5% of them singletons, with under 45% in the top ten. Sequenced here: lung tumor tissue, sampled at surgery. The origin of the receptors is a male donor with early-stage non-small cell lung cancer.

There are many counts of this clonotype. The rearrangement links TRBV6-5 to TRBJ1-2; the D is unclear. This CDR3 has 16 amino acids. Germline V gene data show CDR1 as MNHEY and CDR2 as SVGAGI. V was cut by 2 bases and J by 8 bases, with 21 bases left in between. CDR3 loop: CASSYAATTVSNGYTF. Written as DNA, the CDR3 is TGTGCCAGCAGTTACGCGGCCACTACAGTTTCTAACGGCTACACCTTC.

Ten or more counts support this clonotype. The chain recombines TRBV2 with TRBJ1-4, with D possibly TRBD1 on 5 matching bases. Germline V gene data show CDR1 as SNHLY and CDR2 as FYNNEI. The CDR3 is made up of 13 amino acids. The germline V and J ends were trimmed by 8 bases and 4 bases, with 11 bases remaining between them. CDR3 region: CASVRQLNEKLFF. As DNA, the CDR3 is TGTGCCAGCGTGCGACAGCTTAATGAAAAACTGTTTTTT.

This clonotype was observed at least ten times. The chain is built from TRBV6-5 and TRBJ1-1, with a possible D match to TRBD1 (5 bases). Germline CDR1 MNHEY, CDR2 SVGAGI. The CDR3 has 13 amino acids. Between the trimmed V and J ends, which lost 0 bases and 4 bases, there was a span of 6 bases. The DNA for the CDR3 is TGTGCCAGCAGTTACTCGGGGGGCACTGAAGCTTTCTTT. It encodes CASSYSGGTEAFF.

This clonotype was picked up many times. The rearrangement uses TRBV14 and TRBJ1-3, with 7 bases matching TRBD1. Losses at the gene ends were 4 bases for V and 4 bases for J; bases not matched to a gene: 4. Germline values: CDR1 SGHDN, CDR2 FVKESK. The CDR3 loop spans 14 amino acids. The DNA of the CDR3 is TGTGCCAGCAGCCTGACAGGGTCCGGAAACACCATATATTTT. Translating it yields CASSLTGSGNTIYF.

This clonotype was picked up many times. The V gene is TRBV6-1, the J gene TRBJ2-1; 7 bases agree with TRBD1. Trimming at V came to 5 bases and at J to 4 bases, leaving 2 bases not matched to a gene. Germline V lookup: CDR1 MNHNS, CDR2 SASEGT. This CDR3 contains 13 residues. The DNA of the CDR3 is TGTGCCAGCAGTACACAGGGGTACAATGAGCAGTTCTTC. Protein: CASSTQGYNEQFF.

This clonotype appeared many times. The CDR3 DNA reads TGTGCCAGCAGTTTACTCCTCGCTTCGAACACTGAAGCTTTCTTT. This sequence encodes CASSLLLASNTEAFF. The J gene is TRBJ1-1, the V gene TRBV28; no firm D call. The CDR3 length is 15 residues. Germline lookup yields CDR1 MDHEN and CDR2 SYDVKM. Trimming removed 2 bases at V and 1 base at J, with 11 bases between.

This clonotype was recorded at least ten times. The chain joins TRBV7-2 to TRBJ2-1; 7 positions agree with TRBD1. J was trimmed by 7 bases and V by 0 bases; bases with no gene match: 3. The CDR3 has 14 residues. Per the germline V gene, CDR1 is SGHTA and CDR2 is FQGNSA. This CDR3 reads CASSLAGQVNEQFF. The CDR3 DNA follows: TGTGCCAGCAGCTTAGCAGGACAGGTAAATGAGCAGTTCTTC.

The sample holds many counts of this clonotype. J is TRBJ1-1 and V is TRBV12-3 or TRBV12-4; possible D gene TRBD1, 6 bases. CDR3 length: 14 amino acids. V was cut by 5 bases and J by 1 base, with 11 bases left in between. The CDR3 DNA reads as TGTGCCAGCAGTCCGGGACATTCGAACACTGAAGCTTTCTTT. Protein product: CASSPGHSNTEAFF.

This clonotype was counted at least ten times. The J gene is TRBJ2-2, the V gene TRBV20-1; D unresolved. The CDR3 spans 12 residues. Germline V gene lookup returns CDR1 DFQATT and CDR2 SNEGSKA (reference sequence). Trimming pared 6 bases from V and 4 bases from J, leaving 9 bases between. CDR3 coding DNA: TGCAGTGCCCAACGAAGCACCGGGGAGCTGTTTTTT. It translates to CSAQRSTGELFF.

Many counts were recorded for this clonotype. The CDR3 DNA reads TGTGCCAGCTCACCACCGATGGGACAGGGGACTCATGGGACCCAGTACTTC. This sequence encodes CASSPPMGQGTHGTQYF. The chain employs TRBV18 and TRBJ2-5; 10 bases are shared with TRBD1. The length of the CDR3 is 17 residues. Germline trimming cut 0 bases from V and 7 bases from J; bases unmatched to any gene: 11. CDR1 and CDR2 (germline): KGHSH, LQKENI.

This clonotype was seen ten or more times. The chain couples TRBV7-2 to TRBJ1-1, with D unresolved. Germline V gene sequence: CDR1 SGHTA, CDR2 FQGNSA. The CDR3 extends over 13 amino acids. The germline V and J ends were trimmed by 6 bases and 11 bases, with 19 bases remaining between them. The CDR3 region is CASRLTSRRLAFF. Here the CDR3 DNA reads TGTGCCAGCAGACTAACTTCGAGGAGGTTGGCTTTCTTT. The variable domain in full, with the rest retrieved from reference TRBV7-2 and TRBJ1-1, is GAGVSQSPSNKVTEKGKDVELRCDPISGHTALYWYRQSLGQGLEFLIYFQGNSAPDKSGLPSDRFSAERTGGSVSTLTIQRTQQEDSAVYLCASRLTSRRLAFFGQGTRLTVV.

This clonotype was observed at least ten times. This chain links TRBV7-2 with TRBJ1-4; the match to TRBD1 covers 7 bases. Germline V lookup: CDR1 SGHTA, CDR2 FQGNSA. The length of the CDR3 is 15 residues. With 5 bases clipped from V and 8 bases from J, the junction kept 11 bases outside the gene matches. CDR3 in amino acids: CASSIQGSIREKLFF. DNA of the CDR3: TGTGCCAGCAGCATACAGGGGTCTATTAGGGAAAAACTGTTTTTT.

This clonotype was found many times. This chain uses TRBV4-2 with TRBJ1-1; 8 bases match TRBD1. CDR3 length equals 16 residues. The ends lost 4 bases at V and 0 bases at J; junction bases unmatched: 7. Germline V gene data show CDR1 as LGHNA and CDR2 as YNFKEQ. As DNA, the CDR3 is TGTGCCAGCAGCCTTGGGACAGGCCTATTGAACACTGAAGCTTTCTTT. Protein product: CASSLGTGLLNTEAFF.

This clonotype was found many times. The V call is TRBV7-2, the J call TRBJ2-3; 8 nucleotides line up with TRBD1. CDR1 is SGHTA, CDR2 FQGNSA, per germline. This CDR3 comprises 16 residues. V was pared by 5 bases and J by 0 bases, with 7 bases of the junction left unmatched. CDR3 sequence (DNA): TGTGCCAGCAGCATTGCCGGGACAGGTAGCACAGATACGCAGTATTTT. Translating gives CASSIAGTGSTDTQYF. The full variable domain, in which reference TRBV7-2 and TRBJ2-3 provide the parts outside the CDR3, is GAGVSQSPSNKVTEKGKDVELRCDPISGHTALYWYRQSLGQGLEFLIYFQGNSAPDKSGLPSDRFSAERTGGSVSTLTIQRTQQEDSAVYLCASSIAGTGSTDTQYFGPGTRLTVL.

Many counts were recorded for this clonotype. J is TRBJ2-2 and V is TRBV6-2 or TRBV6-3; D might be TRBD2 (6 bases). Germline V lookup: CDR1 MNHEY, CDR2 SVGEGT. CDR3 length: 15 amino acids. The V and J ends lost 7 bases and 3 bases respectively, with 15 bases between them. DNA for the CDR3: TGTGCCAGCACCCCCCGGGACTCTTACACCGGGGAGCTGTTTTTT. This translates into CASTPRDSYTGELFF.

This clonotype occurred many times. The genes are TRBV20-1 and TRBJ2-5, with 9 bases identical to TRBD2. Germline CDR1 reads DFQATT; CDR2 reads SNEGSKA (reference sequence). The CDR3 contains 14 residues. CDR3 in amino acids: CSATGASGIETQYF. CDR3 coding DNA: TGCAGCGCCACTGGGGCTAGCGGGATAGAGACCCAGTACTTC.

This clonotype was counted ten times or more. The chain links TRBV7-2 to TRBJ1-1; maybe TRBD1 (6 bases). The CDR3 has 16 amino acids. Trimming stripped 2 bases from V and 3 bases from J, with 16 bases between. Per germline, CDR1 SGHTA and CDR2 FQGNSA. CDR3 DNA sequence: TGTGCCAGCAGCTTACGAGTCAGCGACAGGTACACTGAAGCTTTCTTT. This gives the protein CASSLRVSDRYTEAFF.

This clonotype was counted ten times or more. CDR3 DNA sequence: TGTGCCAGCAGACCCGGGACTAGAGGAGGTGATACGCAGTATTTT. It yields the protein CASRPGTRGGDTQYF. V is TRBV6-6 and J is TRBJ2-3, with TRBD2 matching over 8 bases. In germline, CDR1 is MNHNY, CDR2 SVGAGI (reference sequence). The CDR3 totals 15 residues. V lost 6 bases and J lost 6; bases outside the gene matches: 11.

This clonotype was recorded many times. A much larger clone sits a single nucleotide away, making a read error possible. CDR3 coding DNA: TGTGCCAGCAGCACCGGACAGGGGGAAGTTGAAGCTTTCTTT. It is translated as CASSTGQGEVEAFF. V is TRBV13 and J is TRBJ1-1; 10 bases line up with TRBD1. This CDR3 has 14 residues. V shed 5 bases and J 7 bases; nucleotides not matched to a gene: 7. Germline CDR1 is PRHDT and CDR2 is FYEKMQ (reference sequence).

In this sample, this clonotype turned up many times. This rearrangement joins TRBV7-2 to TRBJ2-6; D uncertain. V was trimmed by 3 bases and J by 0 bases, leaving 3 bases between them. The CDR3 is 14 residues long. Germline V gene lookup returns CDR1 SGHTA and CDR2 FQGNSA. CDR3 DNA: TGTGCCAGCAGCTTGTTCTCTGGGGCCAACGTCCTGACTTTC. As protein: CASSLFSGANVLTF.

Many counts were recorded for this clonotype. This chain joins TRBV7-9 and TRBJ2-7, with 12 bases matching TRBD2. CDR1 and CDR2 (germline): SEHNR, FQNEAQ (reference sequence). The J segment lost 1 base and the V segment lost 3 bases, leaving 1 base of the junction unmatched. The CDR3 spans 15 residues. Written as DNA, the CDR3 is TGTGCCAGCAGCTTTGGACTAGCGGGGTCCTACGAGCAGTACGTC. Encoded protein: CASSFGLAGSYEQYV.

This clonotype was observed a few times. The genes are TRBV7-2 and TRBJ2-5; 12 bases agree with TRBD2. Germline V gene sequence: CDR1 SGHTA, CDR2 FQGNSA. The CDR3 is made up of 14 amino acids. J lost 4 bases, V lost 4 bases, and 1 base had no gene match. CDR3 region: CASSWGLAGETQYF. CDR3 coding DNA: TGTGCCAGCAGCTGGGGACTAGCGGGAGAGACCCAGTACTTC.

In its sample, this clonotype was seen many times. The J gene is TRBJ2-7, the V gene TRBV20-1; tentative D call: TRBD2 (7 bases). The CDR3 extends over 15 amino acids. V shed 0 bases and J shed 4 bases, with 16 bases lying between them. Germline V lookup: CDR1 DFQATT, CDR2 SNEGSKA (reference sequence). In DNA form, the CDR3 reads TGCAGTGCTAGAGATGTTCGGGGGGCTAGGTACGAGCAGTACTTC. Translated: CSARDVRGARYEQYF.

To note about this clonotype: A junction boundary mismatches the germline segment, possibly from a read error. DNA for the CDR3: TGTGCCAGCAGCCCCGATTGGGAAAACTGGAACACTGAAGCTCTCTTT. Translation: CASSPDWENWNTEALF. The V and J genes are TRBV6-6 and TRBJ1-1, with unresolved D. Per the germline V gene, CDR1 is MNHNY and CDR2 is SVGAGI (reference sequence). CDR3 length equals 16 residues.

By frequency in the sample, this clonotype is large. The chain uses TRBV21-1 and TRBJ2-7; no DNA check was done on the table's D call, TRBD1. TRBV21-1 is an annotated pseudogene. This CDR3 is built from 17 residues. The CDR3 DNA reads as TGTGCCAGCACGGGCTGGAGGGGACAGGGGGCGTCCTACGAGCAGTACGTC. Its translation is CASTGWRGQGASYEQYV.

This clonotype was counted at least ten times. The V gene is TRBV20-1, the J gene TRBJ1-2; D is uncertain. This CDR3 contains 11 residues. V was trimmed by 5 bases and J by 6 bases, leaving 10 bases between them. CDR1 DFQATT and CDR2 SNEGSKA come from the germline V gene (reference sequence). Here the CDR3 DNA reads TGCAGTGCTCACCGATTAGATGGCTACACCTTC. This sequence encodes CSAHRLDGYTF.

This clonotype was detected many times. This rearrangement joins TRBV6-2 or TRBV6-3 to TRBJ1-1, with D maybe TRBD1 (5 bases). V was clipped by 2 bases and J by 4 bases, with 5 bases between them. The CDR3 has 12 amino acids. CDR1 and CDR2 from the germline V gene are MNHEY and SVGEGT. CDR3 protein: CASSYGGTEAFF. In nucleotides, the CDR3 is TGTGCCAGCAGTTACGGGGGCACTGAAGCTTTCTTT.

The J gene is TRBJ2-1, the V gene TRBV7-7; 10 nucleotides line up with TRBD2. V lost 5 bases to trimming and J lost 12 bases; unmatched junction nucleotides: 10. This CDR3 spans 14 amino acids. The germline V gene encodes CDR1 SSHAT and CDR2 FNYEAQ (reference sequence). The CDR3: CASSRKSGRVGQFF. Here the CDR3 DNA reads TGTGCCAGCAGCCGAAAGAGCGGGAGGGTAGGGCAGTTCTTC.

This clonotype was picked up many times. V and J are TRBV6-2 or TRBV6-3 and TRBJ2-7; 10 bases are a match to TRBD2. V lost 6 bases to trimming and J lost 5 bases; unmatched junction nucleotides: 10. CDR1 and CDR2 (germline): MNHEY, SVGEGT. This CDR3 has 15 residues. CDR3 coding DNA: TGTGCCAGCAGACCCTCTAGCGGGGGTGTCCACGAGCAGTACTTC. This gives the protein CASRPSSGGVHEQYF.

This clonotype was counted many times. This sequence joins TRBV12-3 or TRBV12-4 and TRBJ2-1, with 11 bases matching TRBD2. After removal of 5 bases from V and 9 bases from J, the junction contained 9 bases not matched to a gene. This CDR3 region has 15 residues. The CDR3: CASSLLAGAAGEQFF. CDR3 coding DNA: TGTGCCAGCAGTCTACTAGCGGGAGCGGCGGGTGAGCAGTTCTTC.